This T cell receptor (beta chain) was sequenced for a study of T cells after yellow fever vaccination. Findings of the study overall: A secondary response was less intense yet reached its peak sooner, at day 5 versus 15. Overall, a small share of clonotypes was seen in both CD4 and CD8 compartments.

This CDR3 has 13 residues. Germline V gene lookup returns CDR1 SGDLS and CDR2 YYNGEE. V lost 8 bases to trimming and J lost 5 bases, with 14 bases between them. TCRdb re-derived calls from the 5' RACE reads in MiXCR, one entry per CDR3 protein. The sample carries about 330,000 distinct CDR3 sequences, 7% to 9% recorded once. Many counts were recorded for this clonotype. Its antigen is not identified. The chain combines TRBV9 with TRBJ2-1; tentative D call: TRBD1 (6 bases). This receptor was identified in a man younger than 35 who received the YFV17D yellow fever vaccine. Sample: PBMCs, taken roughly 47 days after the first yellow fever vaccination. The CDR3 reads CARVTGSHNEQFF. The CDR3 region has the DNA TGTGCCAGAGTCACAGGGTCCCACAATGAGCAGTTCTTC.